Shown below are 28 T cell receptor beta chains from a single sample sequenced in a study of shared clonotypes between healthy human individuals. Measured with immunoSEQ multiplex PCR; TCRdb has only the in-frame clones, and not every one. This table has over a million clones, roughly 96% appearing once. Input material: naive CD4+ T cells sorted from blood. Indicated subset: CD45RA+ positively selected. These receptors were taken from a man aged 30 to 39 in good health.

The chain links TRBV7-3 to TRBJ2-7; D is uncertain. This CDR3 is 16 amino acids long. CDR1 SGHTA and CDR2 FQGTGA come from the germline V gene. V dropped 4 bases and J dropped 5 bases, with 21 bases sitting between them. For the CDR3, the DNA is TGTGCCAGCAGCTATCTCACCGGACCTCAAAGGGACGAGCAGTACTTC. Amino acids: CASSYLTGPQRDEQYF.

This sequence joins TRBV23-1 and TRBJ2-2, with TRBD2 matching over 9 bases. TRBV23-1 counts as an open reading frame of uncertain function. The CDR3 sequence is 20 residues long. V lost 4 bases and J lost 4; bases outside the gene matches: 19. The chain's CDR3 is CASSLSPGLADETITGELFF. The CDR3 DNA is TGCGCCAGCAGTCTATCTCCGGGACTAGCCGACGAGACCATCACCGGGGAGCTGTTTTTT.

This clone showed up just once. The CDR3, as DNA: TGTGCCAGTAGTCTCGCTGGCTGGGTAGGCAATCAGCCCCAGCATTTT. As protein: CASSLAGWVGNQPQHF. V and J are TRBV19 and TRBJ1-5; D call uncertain. The V end was cut by 5 bases, the J end by 2 bases, with 16 bases between. Germline lookup yields CDR1 LNHDA and CDR2 SQIVND (reference sequence). CDR3 size: 16 residues.

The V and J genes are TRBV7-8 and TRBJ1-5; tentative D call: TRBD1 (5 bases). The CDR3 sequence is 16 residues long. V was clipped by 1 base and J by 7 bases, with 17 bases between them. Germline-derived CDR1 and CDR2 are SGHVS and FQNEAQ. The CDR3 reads CASSLGGAGNGQPQHF. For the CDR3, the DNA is TGTGCCAGCAGCTTAGGGGGCGCGGGTAACGGACAGCCCCAGCATTTT.

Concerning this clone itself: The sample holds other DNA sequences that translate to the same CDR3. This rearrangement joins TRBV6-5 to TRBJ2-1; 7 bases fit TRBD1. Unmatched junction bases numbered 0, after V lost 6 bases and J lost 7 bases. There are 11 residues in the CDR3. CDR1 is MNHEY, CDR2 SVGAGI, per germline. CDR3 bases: TGTGCCAGCAGCAGGGGGAATGAGCAGTTCTTC. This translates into CASSRGNEQFF.

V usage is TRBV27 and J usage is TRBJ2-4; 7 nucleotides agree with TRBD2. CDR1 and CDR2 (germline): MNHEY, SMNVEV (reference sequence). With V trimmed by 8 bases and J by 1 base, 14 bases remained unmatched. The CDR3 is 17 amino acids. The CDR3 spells CASGAKLARTAKNIQYF. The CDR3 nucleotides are TGTGCCAGCGGAGCGAAACTAGCGCGCACGGCCAAAAACATTCAGTACTTC.

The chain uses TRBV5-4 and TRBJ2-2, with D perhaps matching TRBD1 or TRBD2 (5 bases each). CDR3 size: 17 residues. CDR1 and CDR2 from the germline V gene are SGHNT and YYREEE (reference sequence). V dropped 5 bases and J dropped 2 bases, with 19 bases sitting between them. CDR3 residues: CASRSTSGRSNTGELFF. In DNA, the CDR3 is TGTGCCAGCAGGTCCACCTCGGGACGGAGTAACACCGGGGAGCTGTTTTTT.

The CDR3 spells CASSITDRGREQYF. CDR3 nucleotides: TGTGCCAGTAGTATCACGGACAGGGGTCGCGAGCAGTACTTC. The chain carries TRBV19 and TRBJ2-7; 9 bases agree with TRBD1. CDR3 size: 14 residues. The germline V gene encodes CDR1 LNHDA and CDR2 SQIVND (reference sequence). V lost 3 bases, J lost 6 bases, and 6 bases stayed unmatched.

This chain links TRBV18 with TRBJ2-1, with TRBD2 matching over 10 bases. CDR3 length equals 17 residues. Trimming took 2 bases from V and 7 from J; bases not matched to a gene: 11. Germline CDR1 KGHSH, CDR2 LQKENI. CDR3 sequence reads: CASSPGSSLAGVNEQFF. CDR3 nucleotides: TGTGCCAGCTCACCAGGATCAAGTCTAGCGGGAGTTAATGAGCAGTTCTTC.

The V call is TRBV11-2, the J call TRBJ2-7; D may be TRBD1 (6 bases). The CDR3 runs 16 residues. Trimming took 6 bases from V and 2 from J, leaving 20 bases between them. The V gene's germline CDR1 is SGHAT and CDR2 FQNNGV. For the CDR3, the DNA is TGTGCCAGCAGACACCCGTGGGGGCCAGATCCCTACGAGCAGTACTTC. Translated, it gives CASRHPWGPDPYEQYF.

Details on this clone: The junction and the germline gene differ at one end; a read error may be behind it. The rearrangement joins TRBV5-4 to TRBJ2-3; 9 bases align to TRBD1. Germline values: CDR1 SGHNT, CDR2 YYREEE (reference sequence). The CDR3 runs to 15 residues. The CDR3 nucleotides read TGTGCCAGCAGATTGGGACAGGGAGGCACAGATACGCAGTATTTT. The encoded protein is CASRLGQGGTDTQYF.

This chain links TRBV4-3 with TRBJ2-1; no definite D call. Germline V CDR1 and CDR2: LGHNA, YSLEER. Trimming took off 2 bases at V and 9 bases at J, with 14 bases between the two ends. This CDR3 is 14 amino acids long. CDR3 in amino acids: CASSQNTPRSEQFF. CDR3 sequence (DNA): TGCGCCAGCAGCCAAAATACCCCACGAAGTGAGCAGTTCTTC.

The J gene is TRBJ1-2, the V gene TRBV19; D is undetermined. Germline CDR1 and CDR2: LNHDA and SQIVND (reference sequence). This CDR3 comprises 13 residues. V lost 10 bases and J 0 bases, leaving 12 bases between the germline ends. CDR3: CAIRPSSNYGYTF. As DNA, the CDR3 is TGTGCCATCCGCCCGTCTTCTAACTATGGCTACACCTTC.

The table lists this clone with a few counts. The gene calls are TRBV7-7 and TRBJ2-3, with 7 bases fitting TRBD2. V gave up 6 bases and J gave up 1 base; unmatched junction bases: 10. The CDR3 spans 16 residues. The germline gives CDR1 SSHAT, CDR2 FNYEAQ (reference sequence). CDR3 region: CASSPVGGGGTDTQYF. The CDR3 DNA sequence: TGTGCCAGCAGTCCTGTTGGGGGAGGGGGCACAGATACGCAGTATTTT.

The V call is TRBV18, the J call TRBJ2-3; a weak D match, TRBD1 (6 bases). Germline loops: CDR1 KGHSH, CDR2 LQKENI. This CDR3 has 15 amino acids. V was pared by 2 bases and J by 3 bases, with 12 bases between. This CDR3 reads CASSPAGGWTDTQYF. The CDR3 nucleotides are TGTGCCAGCTCACCAGCTGGGGGCTGGACAGATACGCAGTATTTT.

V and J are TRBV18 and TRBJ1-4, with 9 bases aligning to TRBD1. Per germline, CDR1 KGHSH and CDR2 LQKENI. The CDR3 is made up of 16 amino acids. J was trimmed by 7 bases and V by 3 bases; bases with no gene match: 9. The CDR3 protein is CASSPAGQGTSEKLFF. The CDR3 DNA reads TGTGCCAGCTCACCCGCGGGACAGGGCACGAGTGAAAAACTGTTTTTT.

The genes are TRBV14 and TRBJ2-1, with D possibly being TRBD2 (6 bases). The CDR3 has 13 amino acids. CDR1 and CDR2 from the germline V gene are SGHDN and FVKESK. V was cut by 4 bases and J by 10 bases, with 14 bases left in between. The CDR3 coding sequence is TGTGCCAGCAGCCGGGAGTGGCGGGGAGAGCAGTTCTTC. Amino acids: CASSREWRGEQFF.

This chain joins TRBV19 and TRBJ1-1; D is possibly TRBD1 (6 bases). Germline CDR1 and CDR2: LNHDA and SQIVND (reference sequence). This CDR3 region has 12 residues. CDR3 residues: CASMGADYEAFF. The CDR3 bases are TGTGCTTCAATGGGGGCAGACTATGAAGCTTTCTTT. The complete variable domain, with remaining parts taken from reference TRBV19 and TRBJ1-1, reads DGGITQSPKYLFRKEGQNVTLSCEQNLNHDAMYWYRQDPGQGLRLIYYSQIVNDFQKGDIAEGYSVSREKKESFPLTVTSAQKNPTAFYLCASMGADYEAFFGQGTRLTVV.

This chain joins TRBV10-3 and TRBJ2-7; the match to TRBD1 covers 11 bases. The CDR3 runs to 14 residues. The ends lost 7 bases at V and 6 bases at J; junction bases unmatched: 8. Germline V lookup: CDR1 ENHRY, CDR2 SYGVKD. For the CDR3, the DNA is TGTGCCATCACCCCGGGACAGGGGGGGCTCGAGCAGTACTTC. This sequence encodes CAITPGQGGLEQYF.

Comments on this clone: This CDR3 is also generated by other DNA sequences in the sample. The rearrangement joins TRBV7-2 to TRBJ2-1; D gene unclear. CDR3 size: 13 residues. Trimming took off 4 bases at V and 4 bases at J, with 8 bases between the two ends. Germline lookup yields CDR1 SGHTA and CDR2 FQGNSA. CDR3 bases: TGTGCCAGCAGCTCACGACGATACAATGAGCAGTTCTTC. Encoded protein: CASSSRRYNEQFF.

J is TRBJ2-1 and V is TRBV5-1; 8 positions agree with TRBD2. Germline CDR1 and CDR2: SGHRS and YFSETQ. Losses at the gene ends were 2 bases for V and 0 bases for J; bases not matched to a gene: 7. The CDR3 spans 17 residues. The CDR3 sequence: CASSFGAGGFSYNEQFF. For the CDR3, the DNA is TGCGCCAGCAGCTTTGGCGCGGGAGGATTCTCCTACAATGAGCAGTTCTTC.

CDR3 loop: CASTGGLAGPNTGELFF. CDR3 nucleotide sequence: TGTGCCAGCACCGGTGGGCTAGCGGGACCGAACACCGGGGAGCTGTTTTTT. The genes are TRBV18 and TRBJ2-2; 9 positions agree with TRBD2. In germline, CDR1 is KGHSH, CDR2 LQKENI. Unmatched junction bases numbered 10, after V lost 8 bases and J lost 0 bases. There are 17 residues in the CDR3.

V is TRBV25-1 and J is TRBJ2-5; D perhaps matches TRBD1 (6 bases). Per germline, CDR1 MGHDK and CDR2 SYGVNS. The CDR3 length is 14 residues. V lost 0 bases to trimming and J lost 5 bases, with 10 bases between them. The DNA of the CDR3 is TGTGCCAGCAGTGAATACAGGGGTCGCGAGACCCAGTACTTC. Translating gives CASSEYRGRETQYF.

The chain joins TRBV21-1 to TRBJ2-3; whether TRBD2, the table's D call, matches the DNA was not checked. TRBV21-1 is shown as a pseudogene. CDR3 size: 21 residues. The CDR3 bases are TGTGCCAGCAGCAACCCTCGGGATAGCGGGAGGGAATGCTCTAGCACAGATACGCAGTATTTT. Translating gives CASSNPRDSGRECSSTDTQYF.

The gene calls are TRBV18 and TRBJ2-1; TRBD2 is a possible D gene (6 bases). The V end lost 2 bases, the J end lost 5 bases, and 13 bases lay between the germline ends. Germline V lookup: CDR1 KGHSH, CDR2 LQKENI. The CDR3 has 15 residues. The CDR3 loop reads CASSPALGGDNEQFF. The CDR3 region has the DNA TGTGCCAGCTCACCAGCTTTAGGCGGGGACAATGAGCAGTTCTTC.

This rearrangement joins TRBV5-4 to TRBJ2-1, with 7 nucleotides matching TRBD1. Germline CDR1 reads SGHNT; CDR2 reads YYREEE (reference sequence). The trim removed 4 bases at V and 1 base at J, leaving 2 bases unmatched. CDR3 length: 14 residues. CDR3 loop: CASSPGQSYNEQFF. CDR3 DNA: TGTGCCAGCAGCCCGGGACAGTCCTACAATGAGCAGTTCTTC.

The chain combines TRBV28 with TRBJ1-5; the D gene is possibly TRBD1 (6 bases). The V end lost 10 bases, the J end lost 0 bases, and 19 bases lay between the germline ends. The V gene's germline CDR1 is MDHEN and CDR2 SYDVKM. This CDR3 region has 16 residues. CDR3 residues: CATVGGRPYSNQPQHF. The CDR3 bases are TGTGCCACCGTCGGGGGGCGCCCGTATAGCAATCAGCCCCAGCATTTT.

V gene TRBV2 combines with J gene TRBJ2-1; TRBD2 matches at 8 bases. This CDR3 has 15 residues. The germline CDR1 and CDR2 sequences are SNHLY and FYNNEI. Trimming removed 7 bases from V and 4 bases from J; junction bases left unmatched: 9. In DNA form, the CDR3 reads TGTGCCAGCACCCACCGGGGGGGGCATTACAATGAGCAGTTCTTC. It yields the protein CASTHRGGHYNEQFF.